The source of this T cell receptor (beta chain) is a study of T cell responses to AZD1222 COVID-19 vaccine. Study findings and constraints: Reportedly, nearly half the spike-specific TCRs target unmutated variant regions. Baseline testing showed seropositivity in only six AZD1222 recipients.

About this clone: Its antigen is undetermined.

Only in-frame clones appear in the TCRdb table, and some are missing; sequencing was by immunoSEQ multiplex PCR. Of approximately 150,000 clones detected, around 93% appear once; the ten largest clones hold approximately 4.4%. Germline V gene lookup returns CDR1 MRHNA and CDR2 SNTAGT. CDR3 length equals 15 residues. Trimming at V came to 4 bases and at J to 9 bases, leaving 7 bases not matched to a gene. This specimen was peripheral blood, taken on day 0 of AZD1222 vaccination. This sequence joins TRBV6-4 and TRBJ1-6; 9 nucleotides align to TRBD1. This receptor was obtained from an adult in good health. The CDR3 nucleotides are TGTGCCAGCAGTGTTTCCGGGACAGGGTCTTCACCCCTCCACTTT. Translated, it gives CASSVSGTGSSPLHF.